This T cell receptor beta chain comes out of a study of OX40 agonist ivuxolimab in advanced cancers. Study background: Six ivuxolimab dose levels, 0.01 to 10 mg/kg, were given intravenously every 2 weeks. Checkpoint inhibitors had been given previously to over 30% of patients.

The CDR3 extends over 14 amino acids. Per the germline V gene, CDR1 is MNHEY and CDR2 is SVGAGI. The V end was cut by 6 bases, the J end by 0 bases, with 11 bases between. Comment on this clone: Its antigen is unknown.

Produced via immunoSEQ multiplex PCR; TCRdb's table is partial and in-frame only. The sample shows roughly 40,000 clones, around 83% of them seen only once. Findings and caveats of the study: Antigen specificity remained undetermined for the expanded peripheral T cells. Clones of CD4+ and CD8+ blood T cells grew by week 6 at doses of 0.1 to 3.0 mg/kg.

This receptor was taken from an adult with an advanced solid tumor such as melanoma, head and neck, liver or kidney cancer. V gene TRBV6-5 combines with J gene TRBJ2-5, with D perhaps TRBD1 (6 bases). The material was CD4+ or CD8+ T cells sorted from blood, obtained in a trial of the OX40 agonist ivuxolimab. This CDR3 reads CASSLRTDQETQYF. The CDR3 DNA follows: TGTGCCAGCAGCCTACGGACAGACCAAGAGACCCAGTACTTC.